This entry lists 20 T cell receptor beta chains sequenced from one sample in a study of a mutant IDH1 vaccine in newly diagnosed glioma. Stated time point: week 23, last vaccination. Vaccination used 300 ug of mutant IDH1 20-mer peptide per dose, with topical imiquimod. TCRdb keeps only in-frame clones here, not all; method: immunoSEQ multiplex PCR. Of approximately 50,000 clones in the sample, approximately 87% were seen once. Their specific antigens are unknown. The sequences come from PBMCs, collected from a glioma patient whose treatment included an IDH1 peptide vaccine. These receptors came from a man between 40 and 49 years old with glioma.

This clone was recorded only once. The chain is built from TRBV7-9 and TRBJ2-4; D not resolved. Germline V gene lookup returns CDR1 SEHNR and CDR2 FQNEAQ (reference sequence). Deletions cut 1 base from V and 0 bases from J, with 10 bases between. There are 16 residues in the CDR3. The CDR3 is CASSLGGILAKNIQYF. Here the CDR3 DNA reads TGTGCCAGCAGCTTAGGGGGTATTCTAGCCAAAAACATTCAGTACTTC.

The genes are TRBV6-5 and TRBJ1-1; perhaps TRBD1 as D (6 bases). V gave up 6 bases and J gave up 4 bases, with 15 bases separating them. The CDR3 sequence is 14 residues long. Germline assignment: CDR1 MNHEY and CDR2 SVGAGI. DNA of the CDR3: TGTGCCAGCAGCCGACTGGGGGCGGTCACTGAAGCTTTCTTT. Its translation is CASSRLGAVTEAFF.

V gene TRBV7-8 combines with J gene TRBJ2-5; TRBD1 is a possible D gene (7 bases). CDR3 length: 15 residues. Trimming cost V 0 bases and J 2 bases, with 10 bases left between them. Germline V gene sequence: CDR1 SGHVS, CDR2 FQNEAQ. The CDR3 bases are TGTGCCAGCAGCTTAGCGGGGGGACAGCAAGAGACCCAGTACTTC. This codes for CASSLAGGQQETQYF.

V gene TRBV7-2 combines with J gene TRBJ2-3; 15 bases map to TRBD2. Germline V CDR1 and CDR2: SGHTA, FQGNSA. The CDR3 is 18 amino acids. V dropped 4 bases and J dropped 4; count of bases not matched to a gene: 9. The CDR3 region has the DNA TGTGCCAGCAGCTCGGGGGGACTAGCGGGAGGTTCCGCAGATACGCAGTATTTT. Its translation is CASSSGGLAGGSADTQYF.

The V gene is TRBV7-2, the J gene TRBJ1-2; D is uncertain. CDR3 length equals 15 residues. The V gene lost 1 base and the J gene lost 5 bases, with 14 bases spanning the gap. The germline V gene has CDR1 SGHTA and CDR2 FQGNSA. The CDR3: CASSLGGVIRYGYTF. CDR3 bases: TGTGCCAGCAGCTTAGGCGGGGTAATCCGGTATGGCTACACCTTC.

The rearrangement joins TRBV7-3 to TRBJ2-7, with 9 bases aligning to TRBD2. The germline V gene has CDR1 SGHTA and CDR2 FQGTGA. There are 15 residues in the CDR3. The ends lost 5 bases at V and 4 bases at J; junction bases unmatched: 9. CDR3 loop: CASSRGGGGAYEQYF. The CDR3, as DNA: TGTGCCAGCAGCCGCGGGGGGGGTGGCGCTTACGAGCAGTACTTC.

The chain carries TRBV4-2 and TRBJ1-4; D not resolved. Germline CDR1 LGHNA, CDR2 YNFKEQ. V was pared by 0 bases and J by 7 bases, with 6 bases between. The CDR3 contains 13 residues. CDR3 in amino acids: CASSQDQLEKLFF. The DNA of the CDR3 is TGTGCCAGCAGCCAAGATCAGCTTGAAAAACTGTTTTTT.

V is TRBV9 and J is TRBJ2-1; 10 bases are a match to TRBD2. Germline trimming cut 3 bases from V and 4 bases from J; bases unmatched to any gene: 10. There are 17 residues in the CDR3. The germline V gene encodes CDR1 SGDLS and CDR2 YYNGEE. CDR3 coding DNA: TGTGCCAGCAGCGAGCGAGCGGGAGGGTGGGGATACAATGAGCAGTTCTTC. Translation: CASSERAGGWGYNEQFF.

V is TRBV11-2 and J is TRBJ2-1; maybe TRBD2 (6 bases). V lost 3 bases, J lost 5 bases, and 14 bases lay in between. CDR3 length: 15 residues. Per the germline V gene, CDR1 is SGHAT and CDR2 is FQNNGV. The CDR3 loop reads CASSFTRGANNEQFF. The CDR3 region has the DNA TGTGCCAGCAGCTTCACGCGCGGGGCTAACAATGAGCAGTTCTTC.

This rearrangement joins TRBV19 to TRBJ1-2; D is perhaps TRBD1 (6 bases). V was shortened by 8 bases and J by 8 bases, with 18 bases between the two germline ends. The CDR3 runs 13 residues. Germline V gives CDR1 LNHDA, CDR2 SQIVND (reference sequence). The CDR3 reads CASVSQGPLGYTF. CDR3 coding DNA: TGTGCCAGTGTTTCACAGGGACCCCTAGGCTACACCTTC.

This chain uses TRBV9 with TRBJ2-7; perhaps TRBD2 as D (5 bases). CDR1 is SGDLS and CDR2 is YYNGEE in the germline V gene. V shed 4 bases and J shed 6 bases, with 14 bases lying between them. The CDR3 spans 13 residues. The chain's CDR3 is CASSPRGNAEQYF. In DNA form, the CDR3 reads TGTGCCAGCAGCCCCCGGGGTAACGCCGAGCAGTACTTC.

This clone was recorded only once. The chain is built from TRBV11-3 and TRBJ2-3; TRBD2 matches 7 bases. V shed 5 bases, J shed 3 bases, and the junction held 8 bases outside the gene matches. Germline lookup yields CDR1 SGHNT and CDR2 YENEEA. This CDR3 contains 15 residues. For the CDR3, the DNA is TGTGCCAGCAGCCGGGGAGGGTCTAGGACAGATACGCAGTATTTT. As protein: CASSRGGSRTDTQYF.

This chain uses TRBV6-5 with TRBJ1-1; the D gene is possibly TRBD1 (5 bases). This CDR3 has 13 residues. Between the trimmed V and J ends, which lost 2 bases and 7 bases, there was a span of 11 bases. Germline V gene lookup returns CDR1 MNHEY and CDR2 SVGAGI. DNA of the CDR3: TGTGCCAGCAGTTACGCTCGGGGGTATGAAGCTTTCTTT. As protein: CASSYARGYEAFF.

This sequence joins TRBV5-1 and TRBJ2-5, with 7 bases lining up with TRBD1. Germline trimming cut 0 bases from V and 10 bases from J; bases unmatched to any gene: 3. Germline-derived CDR1 and CDR2 are SGHRS and YFSETQ. The CDR3 runs to 12 residues. CDR3 in amino acids: CASSLEGGGQYF. DNA for the CDR3: TGCGCCAGCAGCTTGGAAGGGGGCGGCCAGTACTTC.

This chain uses TRBV13 with TRBJ2-3; the D gene could be TRBD1 or TRBD2 (5 bases each). The CDR3 is 15 residues long. Germline CDR1 reads PRHDT; CDR2 reads FYEKMQ (reference sequence). V was pared by 2 bases and J by 5 bases, with 14 bases between. The CDR3 DNA reads as TGTGCCAGCAGCTTAAGCGGACACTATCTAGATACGCAGTATTTT. Its protein product is CASSLSGHYLDTQYF.

The chain employs TRBV5-1 and TRBJ2-3; 10 nucleotides match TRBD1. CDR3 size: 16 residues. Trimming took 1 base from V and 3 from J; bases not matched to a gene: 5. Per the germline V gene, CDR1 is SGHRS and CDR2 is YFSETQ. CDR3: CASSLFGQGGTDTQYF. DNA of the CDR3: TGCGCCAGCAGCTTGTTTGGACAGGGGGGGACAGATACGCAGTATTTT.

The chain uses TRBV13 and TRBJ1-2; 11 bases align to TRBD1. The ends lost 5 bases at V and 4 bases at J; junction bases unmatched: 3. The germline V gene has CDR1 PRHDT and CDR2 FYEKMQ (reference sequence). This CDR3 is built from 14 residues. The CDR3 bases are TGTGCCAGCAGCGTGGGACAGGGGGGCTATGGCTACACCTTC. Translated: CASSVGQGGYGYTF.

The rearrangement uses TRBV5-1 and TRBJ2-7; 12 bases are shared with TRBD2. CDR1 is SGHRS and CDR2 is YFSETQ in the germline V gene. The CDR3 runs to 15 residues. Trimming removed 0 bases from V and 4 bases from J; junction bases left unmatched: 2. CDR3 sequence reads: CASSLELAGGYEQYF. CDR3 in DNA: TGCGCCAGCAGCTTGGAACTAGCGGGAGGATACGAGCAGTACTTC.

This clone was seen a few times. The chain uses TRBV29-1 and TRBJ1-6, with D perhaps matching TRBD1 (5 bases). V shed 6 bases and J shed 3 bases, with 9 bases lying between them. Per germline, CDR1 SQVTM and CDR2 ANQGSEA. The CDR3 extends over 13 amino acids. CDR3 DNA sequence: TGCAGCGTAAGGACAAACTATAATTCACCCCTCCACTTT. Protein product: CSVRTNYNSPLHF.

V is TRBV19 and J is TRBJ1-2, with D perhaps TRBD1 (5 bases). With 7 bases removed from V and 3 bases from J, the gap between germline ends came to 15 bases. In germline, CDR1 is LNHDA, CDR2 SQIVND (reference sequence). This CDR3 has 14 amino acids. CDR3 loop: CASIPTSGYYGYTF. CDR3 DNA: TGTGCCAGTATCCCTACATCAGGGTACTATGGCTACACCTTC.